The 13 T cell receptor beta chains reported below all come from one sample, sequenced in a study of PD-L1 blockade in urothelial cancer. Assay used: immunoSEQ multiplex PCR; TCRdb lists only in-frame clones, some missing. Among roughly 77,000 clones listed, around 84% were seen once. Time point: pretreatment peripheral blood. The sample here was PBMCs, taken around atezolizumab (anti-PD-L1) treatment. Source of these receptors: a woman aged 65 to 85 with urothelial cancer.

This clone was observed a handful of times. The rearrangement uses TRBV4-1 and TRBJ1-2; tentative D call: TRBD1 (6 bases). Germline CDR1 is MGHRA and CDR2 is YSYEKL. Trimming shortened V by 0 bases and J by 4 bases, and 15 bases separated the two germline ends. The CDR3 covers 16 residues. The CDR3 coding sequence is TGCGCCAGCAGCCAAGATCCCGGGGGGCGCTTCTATGGCTACACCTTC. This encodes CASSQDPGGRFYGYTF.

This chain connects TRBV14 to TRBJ1-2; D is perhaps TRBD1 (5 bases). The CDR3 runs to 12 residues. Trimming shortened V by 0 bases and J by 6 bases, and 5 bases separated the two germline ends. Germline V gene sequence: CDR1 SGHDN, CDR2 FVKESK. The CDR3 DNA reads TGTGCCAGCAGCCAAGACAGGGATGGCTACACCTTC. It codes for CASSQDRDGYTF.

The gene calls are TRBV5-4 and TRBJ1-1, with D tentatively TRBD1 (5 bases). V shed 0 bases and J shed 2 bases, with 11 bases lying between them. CDR3 size: 15 residues. Germline V CDR1 and CDR2: SGHNT, YYREEE (reference sequence). In DNA, the CDR3 is TGTGCCAGCAGCTTGGGTCGGGGGACCAACACTGAAGCTTTCTTT. It codes for CASSLGRGTNTEAFF.

This clone was recorded many times. V and J are TRBV5-6 and TRBJ2-6; tentative D call: TRBD1 (6 bases). Trimming left V 2 bases short and J 4 bases short, with 13 bases between. Germline V gene sequence: CDR1 SGHDT, CDR2 YYEEEE. This CDR3 contains 16 residues. The CDR3 here is CASSFEGVAGANVLTF. Written as DNA, the CDR3 is TGTGCCAGCAGCTTCGAGGGGGTGGCAGGGGCCAACGTCCTGACTTTC.

The V and J genes are TRBV7-2 and TRBJ2-7; D perhaps matches TRBD2 (5 bases). Germline V lookup: CDR1 SGHTA, CDR2 FQGNSA. Between the trimmed V and J ends, which lost 5 bases and 3 bases, there was a span of 8 bases. The CDR3 loop spans 12 amino acids. The CDR3 nucleotides read TGTGCCAGCAGCCGGGATGGCTACGAGCAGTACTTC. It encodes CASSRDGYEQYF.

The chain is built from TRBV19 and TRBJ2-5; the match to TRBD1 covers 8 bases. The germline V gene has CDR1 LNHDA and CDR2 SQIVND (reference sequence). This CDR3 contains 17 residues. Trimming removed 6 bases from V and 1 base from J; junction bases left unmatched: 13. The CDR3 here is CASSPGQGELFQETQYF. CDR3 nucleotides: TGTGCCAGTAGCCCCGGACAGGGAGAACTGTTCCAAGAGACCCAGTACTTC.

The rearrangement links TRBV18 to TRBJ2-7; 9 bases agree with TRBD2. Germline CDR1 KGHSH, CDR2 LQKENI. This CDR3 is 14 amino acids long. Trimming removed 6 bases from V and 6 bases from J; junction bases left unmatched: 9. CDR3 region: CASSGGGRGGEQYF. The CDR3 nucleotides are TGTGCCAGCTCCGGCGGCGGGAGGGGGGGCGAGCAGTACTTC.

This clone was seen just once. CDR3 loop: CAWRRGQNQETQYF. In DNA, the CDR3 is TGTGCCTGGAGAAGAGGGCAGAACCAAGAGACCCAGTACTTC. The J gene is TRBJ2-5, the V gene TRBV30; possible D gene TRBD2, 5 bases. There are 14 residues in the CDR3. From germline, CDR1 is GTSNPN and CDR2 SVGIG (reference sequence). Between the trimmed V and J ends, which lost 3 bases and 0 bases, there was a span of 11 bases.

The gene calls are TRBV20-1 and TRBJ2-7; D is perhaps TRBD2 (5 bases). The CDR3 loop spans 11 amino acids. From germline, CDR1 is DFQATT and CDR2 SNEGSKA (reference sequence). V lost 0 bases to trimming and J lost 11 bases, with 11 bases between them. The CDR3 loop reads CSARDWPAEYF. The CDR3 coding sequence is TGCAGTGCTAGAGATTGGCCAGCGGAGTACTTC.

V is TRBV15 and J is TRBJ2-1; a possible D gene is TRBD2 (5 bases). V lost 5 bases and J lost 7, with 12 bases in between. In germline, CDR1 is LNHNV, CDR2 YYDKDF (reference sequence). CDR3 length: 13 amino acids. The CDR3 DNA follows: TGTGCCACCAGCCGCGATTCGGGAAATGAGCAGTTCTTC. It translates to CATSRDSGNEQFF.

This sequence joins TRBV15 and TRBJ1-2; D uncertain. The germline CDR1 and CDR2 sequences are LNHNV and YYDKDF (reference sequence). V lost 0 bases and J 8 bases, leaving 10 bases between the germline ends. This CDR3 region has 13 residues. The CDR3 loop is CATSREEGDGYTF. The CDR3 DNA reads TGTGCCACCAGCAGAGAGGAGGGAGACGGCTACACCTTC.

V and J are TRBV2 and TRBJ2-5; D gene unclear. The CDR3 contains 14 residues. V lost 3 bases, J lost 0 bases, and 8 bases lay in between. The V gene's germline CDR1 is SNHLY and CDR2 FYNNEI. CDR3 loop: CASSDGRHQETQYF. CDR3 DNA sequence: TGTGCCAGCAGTGATGGCCGCCACCAAGAGACCCAGTACTTC.

V and J are TRBV5-6 and TRBJ1-4, with 8 positions matching TRBD1. V gave up 0 bases and J gave up 5 bases; unmatched junction bases: 6. CDR3 length: 16 amino acids. Per the germline V gene, CDR1 is SGHDT and CDR2 is YYEEEE. CDR3 amino acids: CASSLGSGTGNEKLFF. The CDR3 DNA reads TGTGCCAGCAGCTTGGGGTCCGGGACAGGAAATGAAAAACTGTTTTTT. Full variable domain (remainder filled in from reference TRBV5-6 and TRBJ1-4): DAGVTQSPTHLIKTRGQQVTLRCSPKSGHDTVSWYQQALGQGPQFIFQYYEEEERQRGNFPDRFSGHQFPNYSSELNVNALLLGDSALYLCASSLGSGTGNEKLFFGSGTQLSVL.